This T cell receptor (beta chain) was recorded in a study of beta chain features in type 1 diabetes. Whole-study findings and limits: For patients, the naive, central memory and Treg TCRB repertoires appeared more alike than for healthy donors. VDJ junctions sequenced from type 1 diabetes patients showed fewer insertions and more deletions. Shorter templates may be favored by PCR, equally so in patients and controls.

To note about this clone: Its target is not known.

CDR3 length equals 16 residues. Per germline, CDR1 SGDLS and CDR2 YYNGEE. Trimming shortened V by 0 bases and J by 1 base, and 13 bases separated the two germline ends. cDNA synthesis used the whole RNA isolate, giving expressed TCRB sequences. Assay used: immunoSEQ multiplex PCR; TCRdb lists only in-frame clones, some missing. This table has hundreds of thousands of clones, around 7.6% appearing once. This receptor was identified in a woman under 30 in good health. The V gene is TRBV9, the J gene TRBJ2-5, with D possibly being TRBD1 (6 bases). Sequenced: central memory CD4+ T cells from blood. The CDR3 sequence: CASSVGRQAGQETQYF. Written as DNA, the CDR3 is TGTGCCAGCAGCGTAGGTAGACAGGCCGGCCAAGAGACCCAGTACTTC.